This T cell receptor (beta chain) emerged from a study of regulatory T cells in long-lasting Graves disease. This clonotype was seen more than once but under ten times. Time point defined: persistent/refractory GD, antithyroid drugs over 5 years with positive TRAb. Following extraction of RNA from PBMCs, that RNA was used to make the TCR library. The CDR3 has 16 amino acids. Trimming took 3 bases from V and 4 from J, leaving 16 bases between them. The germline V gene encodes CDR1 SNHLY and CDR2 FYNNEI. CDR3-region Arm-PCR and iRepertoire HTBI primers produced the TCR beta libraries. TCRdb fed the multiplex PCR reads into MiXCR, producing one record per CDR3 protein. The sample includes 390,000 or so distinct CDR3 sequences, approximately 23% of them seen just once.

The sequences come from peripheral blood mononuclear cells (PBMCs), collected when the disease was refractory, from a patient treated with antithyroid drugs. V and J are TRBV2 and TRBJ1-3; tentative D call: TRBD1 (6 bases). The clonotype was recovered from a woman in her 40s with Graves disease. CDR3 sequence reads: CASSDLPKGVGNTIYF. The CDR3 coding sequence is TGTGCCAGCAGTGACCTTCCTAAGGGGGTAGGAAACACCATATATTTT. Variable domain in full (rest from reference TRBV2 and TRBJ1-3): EPEVTQTPSHQVTQMGQEVILRCVPISNHLYFYWYRQILGQKVEFLVSFYNNEISEKSEIFDDQFSVERPDGSNFTLKIRSTKLEDSAMYFCASSDLPKGVGNTIYFGEGSWLTVV.